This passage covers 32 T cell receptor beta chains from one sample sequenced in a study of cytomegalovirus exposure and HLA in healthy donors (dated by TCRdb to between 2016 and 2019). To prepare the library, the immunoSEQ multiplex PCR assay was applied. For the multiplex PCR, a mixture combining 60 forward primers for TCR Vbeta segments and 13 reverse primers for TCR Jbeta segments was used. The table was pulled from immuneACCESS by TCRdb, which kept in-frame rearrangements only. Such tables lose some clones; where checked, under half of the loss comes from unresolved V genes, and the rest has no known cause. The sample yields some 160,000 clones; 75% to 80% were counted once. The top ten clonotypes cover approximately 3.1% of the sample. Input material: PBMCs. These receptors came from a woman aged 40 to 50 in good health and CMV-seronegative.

DNA of the CDR3: TGTGCCAGTAGTAACGACAGAGTTCGGACTGAAGCTTTCTTT. It yields the protein CASSNDRVRTEAFF. The rearrangement links TRBV19 to TRBJ1-1; tentatively, D is TRBD1 (5 bases). The CDR3 is 14 amino acids. CDR1 is LNHDA and CDR2 is SQIVND in the germline V gene (reference sequence). Trimming left V 4 bases short and J 5 bases short, with 14 bases between.

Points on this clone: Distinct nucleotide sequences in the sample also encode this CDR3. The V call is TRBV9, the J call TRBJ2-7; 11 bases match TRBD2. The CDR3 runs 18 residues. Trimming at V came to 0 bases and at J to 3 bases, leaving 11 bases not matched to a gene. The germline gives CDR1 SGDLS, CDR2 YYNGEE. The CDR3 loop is CASSVGQGLGLADYEQYF. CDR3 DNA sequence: TGTGCCAGCAGCGTAGGACAAGGTCTGGGACTAGCGGACTACGAGCAGTACTTC.

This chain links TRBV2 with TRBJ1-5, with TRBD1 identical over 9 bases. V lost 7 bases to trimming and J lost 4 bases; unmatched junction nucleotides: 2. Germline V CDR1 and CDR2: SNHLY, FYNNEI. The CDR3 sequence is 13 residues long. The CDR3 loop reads CASKGQGNQPQHF. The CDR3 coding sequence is TGTGCCAGCAAGGGACAGGGTAATCAGCCCCAGCATTTT.

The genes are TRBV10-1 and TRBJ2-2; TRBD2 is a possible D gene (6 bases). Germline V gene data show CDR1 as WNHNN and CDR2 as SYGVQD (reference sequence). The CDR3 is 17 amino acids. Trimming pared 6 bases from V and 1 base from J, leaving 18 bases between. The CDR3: CASSKRSGGMNTGELFF. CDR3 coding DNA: TGCGCCAGCAGCAAGCGATCCGGGGGAATGAACACCGGGGAGCTGTTTTTT.

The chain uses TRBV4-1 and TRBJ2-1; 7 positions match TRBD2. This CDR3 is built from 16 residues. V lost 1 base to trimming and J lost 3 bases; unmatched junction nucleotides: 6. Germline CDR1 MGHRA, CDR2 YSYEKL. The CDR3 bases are TGCGCCAGCAGCCAAGTGTCAGCGGGGAACTACAATGAGCAGTTCTTC. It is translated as CASSQVSAGNYNEQFF.

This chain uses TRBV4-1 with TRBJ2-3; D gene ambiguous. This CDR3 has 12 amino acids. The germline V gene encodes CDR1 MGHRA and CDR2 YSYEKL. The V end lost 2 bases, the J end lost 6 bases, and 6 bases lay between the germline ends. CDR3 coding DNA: TGCGCCAGCAGCCAACAGGTGGATACGCAGTATTTT. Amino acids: CASSQQVDTQYF.

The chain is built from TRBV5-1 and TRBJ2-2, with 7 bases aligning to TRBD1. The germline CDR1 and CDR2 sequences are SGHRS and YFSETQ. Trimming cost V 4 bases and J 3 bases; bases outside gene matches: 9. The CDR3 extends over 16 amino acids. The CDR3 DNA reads TGCGCCAGCAGCCTCGGACAGGTTGGGTACACCGGGGAGCTGTTTTTT. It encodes CASSLGQVGYTGELFF.

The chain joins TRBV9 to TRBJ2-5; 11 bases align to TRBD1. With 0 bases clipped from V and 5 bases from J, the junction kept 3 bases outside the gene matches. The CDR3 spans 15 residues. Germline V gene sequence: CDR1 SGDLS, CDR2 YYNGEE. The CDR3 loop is CASSVGTGGAETQYF. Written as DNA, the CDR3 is TGTGCCAGCAGCGTAGGGACAGGGGGCGCTGAGACCCAGTACTTC.

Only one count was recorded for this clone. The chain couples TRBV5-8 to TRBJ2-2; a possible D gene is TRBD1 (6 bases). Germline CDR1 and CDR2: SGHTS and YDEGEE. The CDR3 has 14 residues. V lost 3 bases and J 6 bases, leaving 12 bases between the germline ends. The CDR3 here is CASSSRTAPGELFF. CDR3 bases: TGTGCCAGCAGCTCCCGGACAGCACCCGGGGAGCTGTTTTTT.

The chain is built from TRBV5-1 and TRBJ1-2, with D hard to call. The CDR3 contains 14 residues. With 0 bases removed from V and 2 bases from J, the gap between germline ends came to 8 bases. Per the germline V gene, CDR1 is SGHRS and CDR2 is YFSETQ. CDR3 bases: TGCGCCAGCAGCTTGGGAGGAACCAACTATGGCTACACCTTC. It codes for CASSLGGTNYGYTF.

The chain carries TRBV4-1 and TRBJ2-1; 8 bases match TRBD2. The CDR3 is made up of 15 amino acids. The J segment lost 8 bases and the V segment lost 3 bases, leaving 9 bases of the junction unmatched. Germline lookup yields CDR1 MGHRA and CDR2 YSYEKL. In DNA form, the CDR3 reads TGCGCCAGCAGCCAGCCGGGACTAGAAGTTTATGAGCAGTTCTTC. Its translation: CASSQPGLEVYEQFF.

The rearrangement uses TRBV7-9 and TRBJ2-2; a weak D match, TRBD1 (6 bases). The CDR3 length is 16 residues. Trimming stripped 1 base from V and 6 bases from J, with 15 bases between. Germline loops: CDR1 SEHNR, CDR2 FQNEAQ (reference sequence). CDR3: CASSLETTQGAGELFF. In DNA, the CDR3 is TGTGCCAGCAGCTTAGAGACCACACAGGGAGCCGGGGAGCTGTTTTTT. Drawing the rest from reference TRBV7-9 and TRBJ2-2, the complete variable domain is DTGVSQNPRHKITKRGQNVTFRCDPISEHNRLYWYRQTLGQGPEFLTYFQNEAQLEKSRLLSDRFSAERPKGSFSTLEIQRTEQGDSAMYLCASSLETTQGAGELFFGEGSRLTVL.

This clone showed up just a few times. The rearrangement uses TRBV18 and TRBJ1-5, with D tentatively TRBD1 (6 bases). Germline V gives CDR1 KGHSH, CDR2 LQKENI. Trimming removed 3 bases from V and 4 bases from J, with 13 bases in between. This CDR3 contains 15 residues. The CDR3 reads CASSPDRNINQPQHF. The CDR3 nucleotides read TGTGCCAGCTCACCGGACAGAAATATAAATCAGCCCCAGCATTTT.

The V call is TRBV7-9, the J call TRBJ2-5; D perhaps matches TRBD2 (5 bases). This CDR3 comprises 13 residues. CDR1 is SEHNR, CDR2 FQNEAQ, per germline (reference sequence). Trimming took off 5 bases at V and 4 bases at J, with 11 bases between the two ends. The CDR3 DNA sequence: TGTGCCAGCAGCCTAAGGGAGTTAGAGACCCAGTACTTC. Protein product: CASSLRELETQYF.

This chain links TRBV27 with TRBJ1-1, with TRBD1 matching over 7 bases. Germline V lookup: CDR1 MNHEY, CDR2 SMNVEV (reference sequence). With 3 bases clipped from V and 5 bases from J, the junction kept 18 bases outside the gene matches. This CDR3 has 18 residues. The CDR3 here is CASSFFRQGGRGITEAFF. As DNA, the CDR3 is TGTGCCAGCAGTTTTTTTCGACAGGGCGGGCGTGGTATAACTGAAGCTTTCTTT.

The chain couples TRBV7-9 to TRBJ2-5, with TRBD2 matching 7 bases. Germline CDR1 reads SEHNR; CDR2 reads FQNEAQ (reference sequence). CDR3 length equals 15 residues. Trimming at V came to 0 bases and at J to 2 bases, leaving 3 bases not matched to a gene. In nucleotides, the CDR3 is TGTGCCAGCAGCTTAGCGCGGGGGAGTCAAGAGACCCAGTACTTC. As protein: CASSLARGSQETQYF.

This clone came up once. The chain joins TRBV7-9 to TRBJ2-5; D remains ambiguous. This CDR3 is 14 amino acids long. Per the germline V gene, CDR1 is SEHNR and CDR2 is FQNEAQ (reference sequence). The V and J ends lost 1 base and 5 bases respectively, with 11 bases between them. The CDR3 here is CASSLGVARETQYF. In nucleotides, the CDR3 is TGTGCCAGCAGCTTAGGGGTAGCACGGGAGACCCAGTACTTC. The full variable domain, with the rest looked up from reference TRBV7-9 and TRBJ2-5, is DTGVSQNPRHKITKRGQNVTFRCDPISEHNRLYWYRQTLGQGPEFLTYFQNEAQLEKSRLLSDRFSAERPKGSFSTLEIQRTEQGDSAMYLCASSLGVARETQYFGPGTRLLVL.

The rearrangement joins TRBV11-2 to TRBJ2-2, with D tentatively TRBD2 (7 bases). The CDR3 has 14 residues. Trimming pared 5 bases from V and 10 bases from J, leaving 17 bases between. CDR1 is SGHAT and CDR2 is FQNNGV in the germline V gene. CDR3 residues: CASSTRRGAVELFF. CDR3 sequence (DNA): TGTGCCAGCAGCACGCGACGGGGGGCGGTGGAGCTGTTTTTT. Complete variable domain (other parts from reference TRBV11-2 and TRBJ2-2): EAGVAQSPRYKIIEKRQSVAFWCNPISGHATLYWYQQILGQGPKLLIQFQNNGVVDDSQLPKDRFSAERLKGVDSTLKIQPAKLEDSAVYLCASSTRRGAVELFFGEGSRLTVL.

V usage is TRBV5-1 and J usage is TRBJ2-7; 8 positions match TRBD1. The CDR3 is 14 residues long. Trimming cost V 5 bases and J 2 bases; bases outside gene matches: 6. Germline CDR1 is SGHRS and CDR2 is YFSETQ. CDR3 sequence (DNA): TGCGCCAGCAGAGGCCGGACAGGGACCTACGAGCAGTACTTC. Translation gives CASRGRTGTYEQYF.

This CDR3 reads CASSPGRGGLNNEQFF. DNA of the CDR3: TGTGCCAGCAGCCCAGGGCGCGGGGGATTGAACAATGAGCAGTTCTTC. This chain connects TRBV7-9 to TRBJ2-1; 7 nucleotides match TRBD2. The CDR3 contains 16 residues. CDR1 and CDR2 (germline): SEHNR, FQNEAQ (reference sequence). J gave up 5 bases and V 5 bases, and 12 bases lay outside the gene matches.

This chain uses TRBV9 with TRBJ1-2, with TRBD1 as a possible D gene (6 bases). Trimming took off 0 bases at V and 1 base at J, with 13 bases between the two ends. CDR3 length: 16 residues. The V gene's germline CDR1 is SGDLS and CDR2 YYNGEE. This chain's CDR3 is CASSVAGASNNYGYTF. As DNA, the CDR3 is TGTGCCAGCAGCGTAGCAGGGGCTTCAAATAACTATGGCTACACCTTC.

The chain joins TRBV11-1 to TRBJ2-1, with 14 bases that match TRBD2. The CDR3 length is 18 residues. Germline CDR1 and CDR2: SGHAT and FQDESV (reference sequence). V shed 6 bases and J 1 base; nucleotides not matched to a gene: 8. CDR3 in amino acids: CASSQTSGGAASYNEQFF. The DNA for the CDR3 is TGTGCCAGCAGTCAGACTAGCGGGGGGGCTGCGTCCTACAATGAGCAGTTCTTC. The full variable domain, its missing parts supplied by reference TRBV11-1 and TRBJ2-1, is EAEVAQSPRYKITEKSQAVAFWCDPISGHATLYWYRQILGQGPELLVQFQDESVVDDSQLPKDRFSAERLKGVDSTLKIQPAELGDSAMYLCASSQTSGGAASYNEQFFGPGTRLTVL.

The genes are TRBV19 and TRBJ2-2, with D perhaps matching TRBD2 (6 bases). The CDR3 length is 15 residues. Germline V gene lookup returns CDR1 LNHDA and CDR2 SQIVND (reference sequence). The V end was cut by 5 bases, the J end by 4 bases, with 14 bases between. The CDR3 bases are TGTGCCAGTAGTCCGCAGGGACTCCTCACCGGGGAGCTGTTTTTT. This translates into CASSPQGLLTGELFF.

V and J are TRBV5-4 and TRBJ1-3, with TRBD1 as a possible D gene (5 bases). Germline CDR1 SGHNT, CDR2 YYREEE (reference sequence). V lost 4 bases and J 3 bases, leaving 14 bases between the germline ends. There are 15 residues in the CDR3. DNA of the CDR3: TGTGCCAGCAGCGGCGGGGGGACGAGTGGAAACACCATATATTTT. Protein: CASSGGGTSGNTIYF.

In DNA form, the CDR3 reads TGCAGCCAGGGCGAAGCTTTCTTT. Translation gives CSQGEAFF. This chain links TRBV29-1 with TRBJ1-1; D possibly corresponds to TRBD1 (5 bases). Germline V gene lookup returns CDR1 SQVTM and CDR2 ANQGSEA. The germline V and J ends were trimmed by 8 bases and 8 bases, with 6 bases remaining between them. The CDR3 length is 8 residues.

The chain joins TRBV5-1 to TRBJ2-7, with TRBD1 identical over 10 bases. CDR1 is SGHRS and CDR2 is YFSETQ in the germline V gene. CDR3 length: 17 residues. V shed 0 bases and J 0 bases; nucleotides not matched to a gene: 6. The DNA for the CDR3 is TGCGCCAGCAGCTTGGGGTCAAGGACAGGGGGCTCCTACGAGCAGTACTTC. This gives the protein CASSLGSRTGGSYEQYF.

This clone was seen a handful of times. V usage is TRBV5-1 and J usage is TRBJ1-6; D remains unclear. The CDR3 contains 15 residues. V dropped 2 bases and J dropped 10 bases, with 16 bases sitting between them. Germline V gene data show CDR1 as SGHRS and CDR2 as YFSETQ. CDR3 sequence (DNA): TGCGCCAGCAGCTTTCTTCCCGAGATAAGCTCACCCCTCCACTTT. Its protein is CASSFLPEISSPLHF.

The DNA of the CDR3 is TGTGCCAGCAACCTACAGGGGGCCTATAATTCACCCCTCCACTTT. It specifies CASNLQGAYNSPLHF. This chain joins TRBV11-2 and TRBJ1-6, with 8 bases that match TRBD1. Germline CDR1 reads SGHAT; CDR2 reads FQNNGV. CDR3 size: 15 residues. J gave up 2 bases and V 7 bases, and 4 bases lay outside the gene matches.

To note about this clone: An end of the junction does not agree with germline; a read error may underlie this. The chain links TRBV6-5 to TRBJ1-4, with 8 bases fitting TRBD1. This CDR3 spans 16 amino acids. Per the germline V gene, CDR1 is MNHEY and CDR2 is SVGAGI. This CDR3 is CASRYYLQGANEKLFF. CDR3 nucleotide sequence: TGTGCCAGCAGATACTACTTACAGGGGGCTAATGAAAAACTGTTTTTT.

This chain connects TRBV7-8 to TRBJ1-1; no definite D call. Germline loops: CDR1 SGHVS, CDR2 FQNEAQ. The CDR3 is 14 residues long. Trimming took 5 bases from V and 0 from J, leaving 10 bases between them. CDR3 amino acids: CASSPLTLNTEAFF. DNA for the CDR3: TGTGCCAGCAGCCCGTTGACTTTGAACACTGAAGCTTTCTTT.

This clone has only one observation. The CDR3 loop reads CASSPLGGLNTEAFF. The CDR3 DNA reads as TGTGCCAGCAGTCCACTGGGGGGATTGAACACTGAAGCTTTCTTT. The chain is built from TRBV27 and TRBJ1-1; possible D gene TRBD1, 5 bases. The CDR3 runs to 15 residues. Trimming took 5 bases from V and 0 from J, leaving 13 bases between them. Germline values: CDR1 MNHEY, CDR2 SMNVEV (reference sequence).

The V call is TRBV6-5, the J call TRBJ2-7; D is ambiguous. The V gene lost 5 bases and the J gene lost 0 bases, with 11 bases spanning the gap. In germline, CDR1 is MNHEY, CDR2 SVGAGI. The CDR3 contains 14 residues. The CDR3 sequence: CASSPRHGSYEQYF. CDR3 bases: TGTGCCAGCAGTCCCCGACACGGCTCCTACGAGCAGTACTTC.